The clone carrying this T cell receptor beta chain turned up a few times. Its antigen is undetermined. The data belong to a study of CD8 T cells in ankylosing spondylitis. General study findings and limits: Within peripheral blood, clones linked to disease were CD8+ and relatively rare. Certain motif variants had earlier appeared in reactive arthritis synovial fluid and blood. A TCR beta motif of roughly 8 highly homologous variants appeared characteristic of ankylosing spondylitis blood. Disease-associated clones were reportedly significantly overrepresented in matched ankylosing spondylitis synovial fluid.

TCRdb re-called the 5' RACE reads through MiXCR, storing one row per CDR3 protein. The table records some 840,000 distinct CDR3 sequences, roughly 12% of them present only once. V was cut by 6 bases and J by 4 bases, with 20 bases left in between. This CDR3 contains 15 residues. Germline V gene data show CDR1 as DFQATT and CDR2 as SNEGSKA (reference sequence). This sequence originates from a male donor with ankylosing spondylitis. The material sequenced was blood, either unsorted or a sorted T cell fraction (not recorded which). The chain links TRBV20-1 to TRBJ2-3, with D perhaps given as TRBD1 or TRBD2 (5 bases each). CDR3 DNA sequence: TGCAGTGCGCTGAGGGGCGGAGCAAACGCAGATACGCAGTATTTT. Encoded protein: CSALRGGANADTQYF.